These T cell receptor beta chains were read from a single sample in a study of control samples from healthy donors and cancer patients. Clones were read by immunoSEQ multiplex PCR, and TCRdb kept only the in-frame ones, dropping some. This repertoire shows some 64,000 clones, about nine tenths found once; its top ten account for around 1.3%. Sequenced input: PBMCs. All receptors come from a woman aged 50 to 60 with colorectal cancer. Both conserved end residues are part of each CDR3. The order of the fields is clone size, V gene, D gene, J gene, CDR3 protein, CDR3 DNA. The D gene is left open where the match is weak. For some rows the clone size is stated as once, few or many, or as a class when expanded; others skip it.

few	TRBV4-2	TRBD1	TRBJ1-3	CASSPPRPGGTGNTIYF	TGTGCCAGCAGCCCCCCCCGGCCAGGGGGTACTGGAAACACCATATATTTT
once	TRBV7-2	NA	TRBJ1-6	CASSPNNSPLHF	TGTGCCAGCAGCCCTAATAATTCACCCCTCCACTTT
few	TRBV2	NA	TRBJ2-5	CASSGLQGRQETQYF	TGTGCCAGCAGTGGGCTACAGGGACGCCAAGAGACCCAGTACTTC
NA	TRBV6-6	NA	TRBJ2-6	CASSNREPGANVLTF	TGTGCCAGCAGCAACCGGGAACCCGGGGCCAACGTCCTGACTTTC
NA	TRBV19	TRBD1	TRBJ1-2	CASNFLDRDVGYTF	TGTGCCAGTAACTTCCTCGACAGGGACGTTGGCTACACCTTC
NA	TRBV5-1	NA	TRBJ2-7	CASSLEGGWAYEQYF	TGCGCCAGCAGCTTGGAAGGTGGCTGGGCCTACGAGCAGTACTTC
NA	TRBV12-5	TRBD1	TRBJ2-7	CASGLLVGTVAYEQYF	TGTGCTAGTGGTCTACTTGTCGGGACAGTAGCCTACGAGCAGTACTTC
NA	TRBV6-5	NA	TRBJ1-2	CASRTAGAFYGYTF	TGTGCCAGCAGGACAGCGGGTGCCTTCTATGGCTACACCTTC
NA	TRBV12-5	NA	TRBJ1-6	CASGLTLDGERVNNSPLHF	TGTGCTAGTGGTTTGACCCTAGATGGGGAGAGGGTTAATAATTCACCCCTCCACTTT
NA	TRBV5-1	NA	TRBJ2-7	CASSLGRVRFPHEQYF	TGCGCCAGCAGCTTGGGTAGGGTTCGATTTCCCCACGAGCAGTACTTC
once	TRBV7-2	NA	TRBJ1-4	CASSLQGVGEKLFF	TGTGCCAGCAGCTTACAGGGAGTGGGTGAAAAACTGTTTTTT
NA	TRBV10-3	NA	TRBJ2-7	CAISEGYYEQYF	TGTGCCATCAGTGAGGGGTACTACGAGCAGTACTTC
NA	TRBV10-3	TRBD1	TRBJ2-7	CAISSGTGGYEQYF	TGTGCCATCAGTTCCGGGACAGGGGGCTACGAGCAGTACTTC
NA	TRBV4-2	TRBD2	TRBJ2-1	CASSQDMGLAGGGQFF	TGTGCCAGCAGCCAAGATATGGGACTAGCGGGAGGAGGGCAGTTCTTC
NA	TRBV30	TRBD2	TRBJ2-1	CAWSVPLAGRYNEQFF	TGTGCCTGGAGTGTACCCCTAGCGGGACGATACAATGAGCAGTTCTTC
NA	TRBV4-1	NA	TRBJ1-3	CASSQVPLLDTIYF	TGCGCCAGCAGCCAGGTCCCCTTATTAGACACCATATATTTT
NA	TRBV3-1/TRBV3-2	TRBD2	TRBJ2-1	CASSQEGVSGRGWNEQFF	TGTGCCAGCAGCCAAGAAGGTGTTTCTGGGCGGGGGTGGAATGAGCAGTTCTTC
NA	TRBV7-8	NA	TRBJ1-5	CASSRGTVRDQPQHF	TGTGCCAGCAGCCGAGGTACGGTTCGAGATCAGCCCCAGCATTTT
NA	TRBV19	TRBD1	TRBJ1-1	CASSITPGQPEAFF	TGTGCCAGTAGTATAACCCCGGGACAGCCTGAAGCTTTCTTT
once	TRBV2	TRBD1	TRBJ1-2	CASRVSGGDGYTF	TGTGCCAGCAGAGTCTCAGGGGGCGATGGCTACACCTTC
NA	TRBV12-3/TRBV12-4	NA	TRBJ2-1	CASSYGVDEQFF	TGTGCCAGCAGTTACGGGGTCGATGAGCAGTTCTTC
NA	TRBV11-2	TRBD2	TRBJ2-4	CASSRLASGMDIQYF	TGTGCCAGCAGCCGGCTTGCCAGCGGGATGGACATTCAGTACTTC
NA	TRBV2	NA	TRBJ2-7	CASSGNRLHIQYF	TGTGCCAGCAGTGGGAACCGCCTTCACATACAGTACTTC
NA	TRBV6-4	NA	TRBJ1-2	CASSDSSSRSGYTF	TGTGCCAGCAGTGACTCTTCGAGCAGAAGTGGCTACACCTTC
NA	TRBV3-1/TRBV3-2	NA	TRBJ1-2	CASSQASHGYTF	TGTGCCAGCAGCCAAGCTAGCCATGGCTACACCTTC
NA	TRBV2	NA	TRBJ2-1	CASSEAATGSHEQFF	TGTGCCAGCAGTGAAGCGGCCACAGGGTCCCATGAGCAGTTCTTC
NA	TRBV9	TRBD1	TRBJ1-2	CASSSGRGSHRGYTF	TGTGCCAGCAGCTCAGGCAGGGGGTCGCACCGAGGCTACACCTTC
NA	TRBV27	NA	TRBJ1-2	CASSFSGSYGYTF	TGTGCCAGCAGTTTTTCAGGGTCCTATGGCTACACCTTC
NA	TRBV7-9	NA	TRBJ2-1	CASSLWGSSYNEQFF	TGTGCCAGCAGCCTTTGGGGGAGCTCCTACAATGAGCAGTTCTTC
NA	TRBV6-5	NA	TRBJ1-1	CASSYSIVAATEAFF	TGTGCCAGCAGTTACTCGATTGTGGCAGCCACTGAAGCTTTCTTT
NA	TRBV30	TRBD1	TRBJ1-6	CAWSVGDRRISPLHF	TGTGCCTGGAGTGTAGGGGACAGGAGAATTTCACCCCTCCACTTT
NA	TRBV2	NA	TRBJ2-5	CASSQGSSQETQYF	TGTGCCAGCAGCCAAGGGTCTTCACAAGAGACCCAGTACTTC
NA	TRBV6-6	TRBD1	TRBJ2-5	CASSYGTGRETQYF	TGTGCCAGCAGTTATGGGACAGGGCGGGAGACCCAGTACTTC
NA	TRBV11-2	NA	TRBJ2-7	CASSLRTQDFLRGQYF	TGTGCCAGCAGCTTACGTACCCAGGACTTTCTACGAGGGCAGTACTTC
NA	TRBV3-1/TRBV3-2	TRBD2	TRBJ2-7	CASSPQIGTGGEQYF	TGTGCCAGCAGCCCGCAGATAGGGACGGGGGGCGAGCAGTACTTC
NA	TRBV5-4	NA	TRBJ2-3	CASSSGGARTDTQYF	TGTGCCAGCAGCTCTGGGGGGGCCCGCACAGATACGCAGTATTTT
NA	TRBV2	NA	TRBJ1-1	CASSEGGGRSSAFF	TGTGCCAGCAGTGAAGGAGGGGGTAGGAGCTCTGCTTTCTTT
NA	TRBV10-3	TRBD2	TRBJ2-2	CAISPRGGSGSGELFF	TGTGCCATCAGCCCGAGGGGCGGGAGTGGTTCCGGGGAGCTGTTTTTT
NA	TRBV5-1	TRBD1	TRBJ1-4	CASSAPTGATNEKLFF	TGCGCCAGCAGCGCACCCACAGGGGCAACTAATGAAAAACTGTTTTTT
NA	TRBV13	NA	TRBJ2-7	CASSFASSYEQYF	TGTGCCAGCAGCTTCGCGAGCTCCTACGAGCAGTACTTC
NA	TRBV5-1	NA	TRBJ2-7	CASSLDLLPRAYEQYF	TGCGCCAGCAGCTTGGATCTGCTTCCCCGGGCGTACGAGCAGTACTTC
NA	TRBV6-6	NA	TRBJ1-3	CASSYRRLSGNTIYF	TGTGCCAGCAGTTATAGGCGGTTATCTGGAAACACCATATATTTT
NA	TRBV9	NA	TRBJ1-1	CASSVAAGLNTEAFF	TGTGCCAGCAGCGTAGCTGCAGGGCTGAACACTGAAGCTTTCTTT
NA	TRBV5-1	TRBD1	TRBJ2-7	CASSWGGTGGDEQYF	TGCGCCAGCAGCTGGGGCGGGACAGGGGGCGACGAGCAGTACTTC
NA	TRBV6-1	NA	TRBJ2-5	CASSERGIGVGETQYF	TGTGCCAGCAGTGAAAGGGGTATAGGGGTAGGGGAGACCCAGTACTTC
NA	TRBV27	NA	TRBJ1-1	CASSLSTAGTEAFF	TGTGCCAGCAGTTTATCGACTGCGGGCACTGAAGCTTTCTTT
NA	TRBV5-1	TRBD2	TRBJ2-2	CASSLTSGGGELFF	TGCGCCAGCAGCCTGACTAGCGGCGGCGGGGAGCTGTTTTTT
NA	TRBV6-5	NA	TRBJ2-1	CATNQRTRGDEQFF	TGTGCCACCAACCAACGAACCCGGGGAGATGAGCAGTTCTTC
NA	TRBV5-1	NA	TRBJ1-1	CASRNLRGGTEAFF	TGCGCCAGCAGAAACCTCAGGGGTGGTACTGAAGCTTTCTTT
NA	TRBV7-6	NA	TRBJ1-5	CASSLWQGINQPQHF	TGTGCCAGCAGCTTGTGGCAGGGCATCAATCAGCCCCAGCATTTT
NA	TRBV18	TRBD2	TRBJ2-3	CASSRLAATDTQYF	TGTGCCAGCTCACGACTAGCGGCGACAGATACGCAGTATTTT
NA	TRBV10-2	TRBD1	TRBJ2-7	CASSENQGARSYEQYF	TGCGCCAGCAGTGAGAATCAGGGGGCGAGGTCCTACGAGCAGTACTTC
NA	TRBV10-3	TRBD2	TRBJ2-1	CAISESQGAGGLNEQFF	TGTGCCATCAGTGAGTCGCAGGGAGCGGGAGGTCTCAATGAGCAGTTCTTC
once	TRBV20-1	NA	TRBJ1-6	CSASSRTVDSPLHF	TGCAGTGCTAGTTCTAGGACCGTGGATTCACCCCTCCACTTT
NA	TRBV14	NA	TRBJ2-7	CASSLPGGGYEQYF	TGTGCCAGCAGCCTACCCGGCGGAGGCTACGAGCAGTACTTC
NA	TRBV7-9	TRBD1	TRBJ1-2	CASSFDTGGYGYTF	TGTGCCAGCAGCTTTGATACAGGGGGCTATGGCTACACCTTC
NA	TRBV5-1	NA	TRBJ2-5	CASSLEPGRPLYF	TGCGCCAGCAGCTTGGAACCGGGGCGGCCGTTATACTTC
once	TRBV5-1	NA	TRBJ2-3	CASSSGTATDTQYF	TGCGCCAGCAGCTCCGGAACGGCCACAGATACGCAGTATTTT
NA	TRBV18	NA	TRBJ2-3	CASSLTYPSTDTQYF	TGTGCCAGCTCCCTCACTTACCCTAGCACAGATACGCAGTATTTT
NA	TRBV2	NA	TRBJ1-1	CASSGNPGSVTSAEAFF	TGTGCCAGCAGTGGGAATCCAGGGTCAGTGACTAGCGCTGAAGCTTTCTTT